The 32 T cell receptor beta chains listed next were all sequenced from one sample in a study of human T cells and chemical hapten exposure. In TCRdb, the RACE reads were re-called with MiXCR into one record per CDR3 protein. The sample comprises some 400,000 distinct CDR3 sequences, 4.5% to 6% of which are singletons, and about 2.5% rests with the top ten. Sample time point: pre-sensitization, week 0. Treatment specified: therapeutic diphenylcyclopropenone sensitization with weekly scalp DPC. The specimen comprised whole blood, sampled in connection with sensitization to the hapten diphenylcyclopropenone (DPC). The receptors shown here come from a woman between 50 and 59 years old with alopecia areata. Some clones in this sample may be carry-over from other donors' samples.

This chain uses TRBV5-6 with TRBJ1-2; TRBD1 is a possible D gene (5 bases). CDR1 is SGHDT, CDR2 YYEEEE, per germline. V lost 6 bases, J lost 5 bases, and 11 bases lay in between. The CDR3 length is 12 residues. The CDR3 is CASIGTQYGYTF. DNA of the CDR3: TGTGCCAGCATAGGGACTCAGTATGGCTACACCTTC.

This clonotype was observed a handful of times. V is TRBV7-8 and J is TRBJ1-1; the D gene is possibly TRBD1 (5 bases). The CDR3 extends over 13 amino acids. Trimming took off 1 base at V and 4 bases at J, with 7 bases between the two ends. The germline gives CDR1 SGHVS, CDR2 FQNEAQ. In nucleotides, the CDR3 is TGTGCCAGCAGCTTAGGGACAATCACTGAAGCTTTCTTT. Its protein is CASSLGTITEAFF.

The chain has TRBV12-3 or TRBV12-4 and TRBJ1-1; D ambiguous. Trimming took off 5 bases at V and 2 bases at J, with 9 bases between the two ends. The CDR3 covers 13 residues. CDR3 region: CASSPIKNTEAFF. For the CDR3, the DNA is TGTGCCAGCAGTCCCATCAAAAACACTGAAGCTTTCTTT.

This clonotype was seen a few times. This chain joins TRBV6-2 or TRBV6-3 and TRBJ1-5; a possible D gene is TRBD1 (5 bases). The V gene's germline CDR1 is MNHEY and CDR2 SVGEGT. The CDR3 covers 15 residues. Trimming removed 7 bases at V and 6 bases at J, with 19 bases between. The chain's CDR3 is CASTPAEGPSQPQHF. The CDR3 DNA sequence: TGTGCCAGCACCCCCGCGGAGGGACCATCTCAGCCCCAGCATTTT.

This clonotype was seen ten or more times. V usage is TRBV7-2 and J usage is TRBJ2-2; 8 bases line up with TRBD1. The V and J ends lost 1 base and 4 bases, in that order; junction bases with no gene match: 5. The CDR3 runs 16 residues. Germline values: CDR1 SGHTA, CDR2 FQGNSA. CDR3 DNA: TGTGCCAGCAGCTTAGTTCAGGGGGCGCGCACCGGGGAGCTGTTTTTT. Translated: CASSLVQGARTGELFF. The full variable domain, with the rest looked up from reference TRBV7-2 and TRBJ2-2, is GAGVSQSPSNKVTEKGKDVELRCDPISGHTALYWYRQSLGQGLEFLIYFQGNSAPDKSGLPSDRFSAERTGGSVSTLTIQRTQQEDSAVYLCASSLVQGARTGELFFGEGSRLTVL.

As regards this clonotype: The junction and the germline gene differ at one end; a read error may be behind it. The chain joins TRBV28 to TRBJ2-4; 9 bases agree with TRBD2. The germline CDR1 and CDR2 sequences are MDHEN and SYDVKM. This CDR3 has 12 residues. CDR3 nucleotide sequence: TGTGCCAGCACTGAGGGCGGGAGGGCCACGAACTTC. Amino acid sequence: CASTEGGRATNF.

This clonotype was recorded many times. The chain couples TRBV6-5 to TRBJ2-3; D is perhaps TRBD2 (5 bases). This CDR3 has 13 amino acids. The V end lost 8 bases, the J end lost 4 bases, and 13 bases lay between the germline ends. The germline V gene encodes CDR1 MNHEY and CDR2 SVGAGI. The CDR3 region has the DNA TGTGCCAGCCTCGCGAGAGCGGCAGATACGCAGTATTTT. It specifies CASLARAADTQYF.

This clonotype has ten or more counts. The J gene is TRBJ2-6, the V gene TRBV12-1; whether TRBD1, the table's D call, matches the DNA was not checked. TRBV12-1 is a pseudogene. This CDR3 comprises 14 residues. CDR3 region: CAPEQEAGANVLTF. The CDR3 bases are TGTGCCCCCGAACAGGAGGCTGGGGCCAACGTCCTGACTTTC.

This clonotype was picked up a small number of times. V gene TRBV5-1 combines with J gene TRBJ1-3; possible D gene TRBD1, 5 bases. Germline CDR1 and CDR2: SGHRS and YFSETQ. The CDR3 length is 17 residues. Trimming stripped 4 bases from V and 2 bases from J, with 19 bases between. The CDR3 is CASSQTPGGAAGNTIYF. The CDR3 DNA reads TGCGCCAGCAGCCAGACTCCGGGCGGGGCGGCTGGAAACACCATATATTTT.

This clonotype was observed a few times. The CDR3: CASSVPGLEAFF. CDR3 sequence (DNA): TGTGCCAGTAGTGTACCAGGGTTGGAGGCTTTCTTT. This rearrangement joins TRBV19 to TRBJ1-1; possible D gene TRBD1, 5 bases. With 5 bases removed from V and 11 bases from J, the gap between germline ends came to 15 bases. CDR1 is LNHDA and CDR2 is SQIVND in the germline V gene (reference sequence). The CDR3 is 12 amino acids.

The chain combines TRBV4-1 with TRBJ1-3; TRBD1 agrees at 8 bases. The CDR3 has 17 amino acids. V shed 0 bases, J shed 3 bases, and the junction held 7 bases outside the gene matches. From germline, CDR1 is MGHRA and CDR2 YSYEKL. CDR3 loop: CASSQDGQGALGNTIYF. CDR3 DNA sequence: TGCGCCAGCAGCCAAGATGGGCAGGGGGCGCTTGGAAACACCATATATTTT.

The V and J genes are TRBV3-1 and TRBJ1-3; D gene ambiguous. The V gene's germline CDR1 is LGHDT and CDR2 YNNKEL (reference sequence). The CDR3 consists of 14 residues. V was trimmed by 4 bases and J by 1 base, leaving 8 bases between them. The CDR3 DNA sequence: TGTGCCAGCAGCCTCAGAAAATCTGGAAACACCATATATTTT. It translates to CASSLRKSGNTIYF.

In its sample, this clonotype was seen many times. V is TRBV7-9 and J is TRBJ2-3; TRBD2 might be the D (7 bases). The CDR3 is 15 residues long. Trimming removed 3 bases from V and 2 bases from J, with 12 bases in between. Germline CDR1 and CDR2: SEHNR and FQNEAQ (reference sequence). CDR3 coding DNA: TGTGCCAGCAGCTTTCCGGCGGGGGCCACAGATACGCAGTATTTT. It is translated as CASSFPAGATDTQYF.

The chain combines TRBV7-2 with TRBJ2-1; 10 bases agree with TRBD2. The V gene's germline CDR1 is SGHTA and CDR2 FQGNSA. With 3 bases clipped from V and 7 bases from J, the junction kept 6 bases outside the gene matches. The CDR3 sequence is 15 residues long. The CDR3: CASSLRPSGSNEQFF. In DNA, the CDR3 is TGTGCCAGCAGCTTGCGGCCTAGCGGGAGTAATGAGCAGTTCTTC.

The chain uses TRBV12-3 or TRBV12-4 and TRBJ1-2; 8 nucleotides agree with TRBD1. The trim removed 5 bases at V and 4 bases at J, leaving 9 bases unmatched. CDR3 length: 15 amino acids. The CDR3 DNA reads TGTGCCAGCAGTGAATACCGGGACAGGATCTATGGCTACACCTTC. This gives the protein CASSEYRDRIYGYTF.

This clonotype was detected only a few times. DNA of the CDR3: TGTGCCAGCAGCTTGACGAGCCCCACGCAGTATTTT. Translating gives CASSLTSPTQYF. The chain couples TRBV5-6 to TRBJ2-3; the D is unclear. Germline CDR1 is SGHDT and CDR2 is YYEEEE. The CDR3 runs to 12 residues. V shed 1 base and J shed 9 bases, with 9 bases lying between them.

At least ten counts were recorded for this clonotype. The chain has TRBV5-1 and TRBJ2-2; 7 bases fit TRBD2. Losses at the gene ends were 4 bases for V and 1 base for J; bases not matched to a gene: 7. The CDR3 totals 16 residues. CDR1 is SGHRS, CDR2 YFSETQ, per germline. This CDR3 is CASSSTSVVNTGELFF. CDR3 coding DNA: TGCGCCAGCAGCAGTACTAGCGTAGTGAACACCGGGGAGCTGTTTTTT. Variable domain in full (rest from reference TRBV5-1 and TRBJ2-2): KAGVTQTPRYLIKTRGQQVTLSCSPISGHRSVSWYQQTPGQGLQFLFEYFSETQRNKGNFPGRFSGRQFSNSRSEMNVSTLELGDSALYLCASSSTSVVNTGELFFGEGSRLTVL.

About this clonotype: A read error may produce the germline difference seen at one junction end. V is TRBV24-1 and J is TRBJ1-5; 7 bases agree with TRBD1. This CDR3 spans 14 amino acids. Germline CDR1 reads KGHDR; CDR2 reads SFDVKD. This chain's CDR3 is CATRDRPSDQPQHF. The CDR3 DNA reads TGTGCCACCAGGGACAGGCCTAGCGATCAGCCCCAGCATTTT.

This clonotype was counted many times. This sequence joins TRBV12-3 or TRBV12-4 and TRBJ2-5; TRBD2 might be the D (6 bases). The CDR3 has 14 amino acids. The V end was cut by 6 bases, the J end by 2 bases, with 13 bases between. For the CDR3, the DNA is TGTGCCAGCAGGTTGAGTGCGGGGCAAGAGACCCAGTACTTC. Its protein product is CASRLSAGQETQYF.

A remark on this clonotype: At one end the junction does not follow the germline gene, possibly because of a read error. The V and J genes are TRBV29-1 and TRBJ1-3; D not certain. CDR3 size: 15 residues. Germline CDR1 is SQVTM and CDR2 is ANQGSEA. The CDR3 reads CSAEGRGQAGNTIYF. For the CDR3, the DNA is TGCAGCGCTGAAGGACGTGGGCAGGCTGGAAACACCATATATTTT. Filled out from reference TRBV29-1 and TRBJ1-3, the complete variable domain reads SAVISQKPSRDICQRGTSLTIQCQVDSQVTMMFWYRQQPGQSLTLIATANQGSEATYESGFVIDKFPISRPNLTFSTLTVSNMSPEDSSIYLCSAEGRGQAGNTIYFGEGSWLTVV.

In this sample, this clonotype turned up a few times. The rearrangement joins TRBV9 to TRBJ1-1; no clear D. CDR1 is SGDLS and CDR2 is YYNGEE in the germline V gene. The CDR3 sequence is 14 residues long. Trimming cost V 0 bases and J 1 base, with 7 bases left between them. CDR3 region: CASSVGPGNTEAFF. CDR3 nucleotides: TGTGCCAGCAGCGTAGGTCCAGGGAACACTGAAGCTTTCTTT.

The CDR3 loop is CASRRGRGQETEAFF. The CDR3, as DNA: TGTGCCAGCAGAAGGGGCAGGGGGCAGGAGACTGAAGCTTTCTTT. The chain recombines TRBV7-8 with TRBJ1-1; 8 bases are a match to TRBD1. Trimming took 6 bases from V and 5 from J; bases not matched to a gene: 11. Germline values: CDR1 SGHVS, CDR2 FQNEAQ. The CDR3 spans 15 residues.

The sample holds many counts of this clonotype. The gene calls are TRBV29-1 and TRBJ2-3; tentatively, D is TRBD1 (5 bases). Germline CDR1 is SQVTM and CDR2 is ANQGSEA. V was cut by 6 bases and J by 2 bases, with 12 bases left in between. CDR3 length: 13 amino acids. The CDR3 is CSVAATVTDTQYF. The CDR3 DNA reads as TGCAGCGTGGCGGCGACAGTCACAGATACGCAGTATTTT.

CDR3 sequence: CASSLAQLAGVYEQFF. Here the CDR3 DNA reads TGTGCCAGCAGTTTAGCGCAGCTAGCGGGAGTATATGAGCAGTTCTTC. This chain joins TRBV12-3 or TRBV12-4 and TRBJ2-1, with 10 bases matching TRBD2. There are 16 residues in the CDR3. Losses at the gene ends were 0 bases for V and 8 bases for J; bases not matched to a gene: 7.

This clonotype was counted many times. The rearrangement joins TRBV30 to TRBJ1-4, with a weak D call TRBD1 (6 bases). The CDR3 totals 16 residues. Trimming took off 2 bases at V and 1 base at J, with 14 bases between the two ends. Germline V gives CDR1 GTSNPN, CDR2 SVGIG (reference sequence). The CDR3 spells CAWSRGGAGTNEKLFF. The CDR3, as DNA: TGTGCCTGGAGTCGAGGGGGGGCTGGAACTAATGAAAAACTGTTTTTT.

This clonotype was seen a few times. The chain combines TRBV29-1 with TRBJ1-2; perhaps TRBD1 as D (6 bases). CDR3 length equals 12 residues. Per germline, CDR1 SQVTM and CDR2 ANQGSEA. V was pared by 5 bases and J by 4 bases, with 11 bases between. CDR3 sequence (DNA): TGCAGCGTTCCCGGAGGGGGCTATGGCTACACCTTC. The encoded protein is CSVPGGGYGYTF.

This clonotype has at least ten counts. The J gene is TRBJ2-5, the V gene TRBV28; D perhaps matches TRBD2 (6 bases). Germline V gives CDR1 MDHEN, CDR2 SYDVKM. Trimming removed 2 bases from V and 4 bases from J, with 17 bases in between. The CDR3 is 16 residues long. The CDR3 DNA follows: TGTGCCAGCAGTTTAGATGGACTACGGACCAGAGAGACCCAGTACTTC. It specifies CASSLDGLRTRETQYF. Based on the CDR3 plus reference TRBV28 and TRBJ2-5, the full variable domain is DVKVTQSSRYLVKRTGEKVFLECVQDMDHENMFWYRQDPGLGLRLIYFSYDVKMKEKGDIPEGYSVSREKKERFSLILESASTNQTSMYLCASSLDGLRTRETQYFGPGTRLLVL.

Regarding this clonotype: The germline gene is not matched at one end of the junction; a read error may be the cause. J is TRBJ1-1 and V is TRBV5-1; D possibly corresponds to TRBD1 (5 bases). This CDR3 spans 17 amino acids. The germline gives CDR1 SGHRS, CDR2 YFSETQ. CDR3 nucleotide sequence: TGCACCAGCAGCTTGTATACCCCGCGCAGGGTATTTGCTGAAGCTTTCTTT. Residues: CTSSLYTPRRVFAEAFF.

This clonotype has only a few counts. CDR3 in amino acids: CASSSRTGISYEQYF. CDR3 DNA sequence: TGTGCCAGCAGTTCGAGGACAGGGATCTCCTACGAGCAGTACTTC. The V and J genes are TRBV27 and TRBJ2-7; 8 bases fit TRBD1. The CDR3 spans 15 residues. The V gene's germline CDR1 is MNHEY and CDR2 SMNVEV (reference sequence). Trimming cost V 4 bases and J 0 bases; bases outside gene matches: 5.

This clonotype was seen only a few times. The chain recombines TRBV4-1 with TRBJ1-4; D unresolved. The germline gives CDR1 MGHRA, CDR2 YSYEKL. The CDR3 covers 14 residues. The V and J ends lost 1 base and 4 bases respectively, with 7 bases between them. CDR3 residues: CASSQVGSNEKLFF. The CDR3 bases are TGCGCCAGCAGCCAAGTGGGCAGTAATGAAAAACTGTTTTTT.

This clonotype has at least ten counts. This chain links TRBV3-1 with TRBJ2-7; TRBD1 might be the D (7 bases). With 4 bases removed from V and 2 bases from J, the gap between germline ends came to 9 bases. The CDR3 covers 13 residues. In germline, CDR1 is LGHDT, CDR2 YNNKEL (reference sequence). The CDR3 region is CASSRGTAYEQYF. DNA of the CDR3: TGTGCCAGCAGCCGCGGGACAGCCTACGAGCAGTACTTC.

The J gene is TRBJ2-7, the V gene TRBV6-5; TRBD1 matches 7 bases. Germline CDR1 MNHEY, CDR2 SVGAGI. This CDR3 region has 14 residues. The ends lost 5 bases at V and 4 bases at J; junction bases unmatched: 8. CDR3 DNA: TGTGCCAGCAGTGGGGACAGTCGAAAATACGAGCAGTACTTC. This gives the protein CASSGDSRKYEQYF.